These 6 T cell receptor beta chains were sequenced from one sample in a study of T cell responses to AZD1222 COVID-19 vaccine. Generated by immunoSEQ multiplex PCR, the TCRdb table keeps only in-frame clones and is missing some. Among about 130,000 clones, around 94% were seen once, and the ten largest hold roughly 7.2%. Here the sequenced sample was peripheral blood, taken on day 0 of AZD1222 vaccination. The source of these receptors is an adult in good health.

The chain links TRBV5-6 to TRBJ1-5, with TRBD1 matching over 9 bases. Germline CDR1 SGHDT, CDR2 YYEEEE. The CDR3 is made up of 15 amino acids. Losses at the gene ends were 10 bases for V and 4 bases for J; bases not matched to a gene: 12. The CDR3 coding sequence is TGTGCCCCCCGCCCCAGACAGGGGGTAAATCAGCCCCAGCATTTT. Encoded protein: CAPRPRQGVNQPQHF.

The chain joins TRBV29-1 to TRBJ2-3; weak D call: TRBD1 (5 bases). Germline V gene lookup returns CDR1 SQVTM and CDR2 ANQGSEA. The CDR3 length is 13 residues. Trimming pared 4 bases from V and 3 bases from J, leaving 11 bases between. The CDR3 nucleotides read TGCAGCGTTGCGGTCCAGGGAACAGATACGCAGTATTTT. The encoded protein is CSVAVQGTDTQYF.

V is TRBV11-2 and J is TRBJ2-3; D may match TRBD1 or TRBD2 (6 bases each). V lost 2 bases to trimming and J lost 8 bases, with 23 bases between them. The CDR3 extends over 17 amino acids. Germline CDR1 reads SGHAT; CDR2 reads FQNNGV. CDR3: CASSLTGASGSQGTQYF. The CDR3 nucleotides read TGTGCCAGCAGCTTAACGGGGGCCTCAGGATCACAGGGTACGCAGTATTTT.

The chain joins TRBV6-2 or TRBV6-3 to TRBJ1-1; TRBD1 aligns across 12 bases. Germline CDR1 MNHEY, CDR2 SVGEGT. Losses at the gene ends were 5 bases for V and 3 bases for J; bases not matched to a gene: 4. The CDR3 runs 15 residues. The CDR3 DNA is TGTGCCAGCAGTAGGGACAGGGGGCGCGACACTGAAGCTTTCTTT. Protein product: CASSRDRGRDTEAFF.

The gene calls are TRBV7-3 and TRBJ2-1, with a weak D call TRBD2 (6 bases). The length of the CDR3 is 15 residues. Deletions cut 2 bases from V and 7 bases from J, with 15 bases between. Germline assignment: CDR1 SGHTA and CDR2 FQGTGA. CDR3 in amino acids: CASSLDGSRTNEQFF. The CDR3, as DNA: TGTGCCAGCAGCTTAGACGGGAGTCGAACGAATGAGCAGTTCTTC.

The rearrangement uses TRBV5-4 and TRBJ2-1, with 10 nucleotides matching TRBD2. The CDR3 loop spans 14 amino acids. V lost 1 base and J lost 9; bases outside the gene matches: 4. The V gene's germline CDR1 is SGHNT and CDR2 YYREEE (reference sequence). The CDR3 DNA sequence: TGTGCCAGCAGCTTGACTCTAGCGGGAGCTGAGCAGTTCTTC. This sequence encodes CASSLTLAGAEQFF.